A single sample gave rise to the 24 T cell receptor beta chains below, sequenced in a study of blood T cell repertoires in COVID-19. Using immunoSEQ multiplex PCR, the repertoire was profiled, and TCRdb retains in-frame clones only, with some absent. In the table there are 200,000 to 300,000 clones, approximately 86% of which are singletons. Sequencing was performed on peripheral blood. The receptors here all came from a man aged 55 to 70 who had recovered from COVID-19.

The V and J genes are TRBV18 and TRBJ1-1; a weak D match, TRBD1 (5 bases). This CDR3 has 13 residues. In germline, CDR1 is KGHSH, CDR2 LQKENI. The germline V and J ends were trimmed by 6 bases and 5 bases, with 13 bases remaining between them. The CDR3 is CASSLGPSTEAFF. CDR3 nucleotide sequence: TGTGCCAGCTCCCTGGGGCCTTCTACTGAAGCTTTCTTT. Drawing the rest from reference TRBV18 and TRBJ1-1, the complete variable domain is NAGVMQNPRHLVRRRGQEARLRCSPMKGHSHVYWYRQLPEEGLKFMVYLQKENIIDESGMPKERFSAEFPKEGPSILRIQQVVRGDSAAYFCASSLGPSTEAFFGQGTRLTVV.

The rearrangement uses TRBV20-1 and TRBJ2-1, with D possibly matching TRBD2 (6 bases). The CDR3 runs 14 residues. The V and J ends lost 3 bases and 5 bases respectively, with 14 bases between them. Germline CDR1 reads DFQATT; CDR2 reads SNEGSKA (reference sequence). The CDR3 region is CSASRAAGNNEQFF. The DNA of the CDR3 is TGCAGTGCTAGTAGAGCCGCGGGGAACAATGAGCAGTTCTTC.

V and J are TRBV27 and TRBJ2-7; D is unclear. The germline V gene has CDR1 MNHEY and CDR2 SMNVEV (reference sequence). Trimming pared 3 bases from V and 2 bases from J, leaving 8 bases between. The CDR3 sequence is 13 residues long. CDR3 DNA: TGTGCCAGCAGTTTCGCGATTGCCTACGAGCAGTACTTC. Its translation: CASSFAIAYEQYF.

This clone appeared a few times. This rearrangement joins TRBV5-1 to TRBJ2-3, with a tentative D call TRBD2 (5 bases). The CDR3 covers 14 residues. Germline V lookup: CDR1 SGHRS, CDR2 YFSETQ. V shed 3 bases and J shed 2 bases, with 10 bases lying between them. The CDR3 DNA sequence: TGCGCCAGCAGCTACGGACTTTACACAGATACGCAGTATTTT. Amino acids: CASSYGLYTDTQYF.

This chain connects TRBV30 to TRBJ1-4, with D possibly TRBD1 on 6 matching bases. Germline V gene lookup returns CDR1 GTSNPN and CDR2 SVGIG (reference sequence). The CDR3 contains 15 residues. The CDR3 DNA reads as TGTGCATTGGGACACCCCTCTAAGGGTAATGAAAAACTGTTTTTT. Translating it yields CALGHPSKGNEKLFF.

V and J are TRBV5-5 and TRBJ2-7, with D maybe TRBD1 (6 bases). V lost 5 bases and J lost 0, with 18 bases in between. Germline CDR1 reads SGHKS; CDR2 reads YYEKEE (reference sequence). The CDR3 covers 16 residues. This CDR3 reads CASSTERQDLSYEQYF. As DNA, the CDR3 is TGTGCCAGCAGTACGGAACGACAGGACCTCTCCTACGAGCAGTACTTC.

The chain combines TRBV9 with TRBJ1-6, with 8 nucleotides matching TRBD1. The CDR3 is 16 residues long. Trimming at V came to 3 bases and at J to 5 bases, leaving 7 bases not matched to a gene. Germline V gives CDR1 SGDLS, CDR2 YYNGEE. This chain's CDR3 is CASSADRGGNNSPLHF. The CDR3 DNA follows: TGTGCCAGCAGCGCCGACAGGGGTGGGAATAATTCACCCCTCCACTTT.

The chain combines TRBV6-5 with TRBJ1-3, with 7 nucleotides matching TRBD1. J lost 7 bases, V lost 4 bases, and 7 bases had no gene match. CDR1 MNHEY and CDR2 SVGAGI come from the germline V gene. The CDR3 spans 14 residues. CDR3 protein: CASSSVTGANTIYF. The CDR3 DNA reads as TGTGCCAGCAGTTCCGTTACAGGGGCGAACACCATATATTTT.

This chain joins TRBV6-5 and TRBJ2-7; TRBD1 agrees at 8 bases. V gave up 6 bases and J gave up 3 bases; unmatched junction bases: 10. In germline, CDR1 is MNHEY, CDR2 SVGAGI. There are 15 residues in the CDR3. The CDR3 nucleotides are TGTGCCAGCAGCTTTACCGGGACAGGAGACTACGAGCAGTACTTC. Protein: CASSFTGTGDYEQYF.

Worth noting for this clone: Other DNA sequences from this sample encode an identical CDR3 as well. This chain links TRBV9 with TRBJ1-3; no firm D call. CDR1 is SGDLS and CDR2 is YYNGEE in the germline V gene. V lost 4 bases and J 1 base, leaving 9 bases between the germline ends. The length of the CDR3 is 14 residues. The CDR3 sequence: CASSPGWSGNTIYF. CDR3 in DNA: TGTGCCAGCAGCCCAGGTTGGTCTGGAAACACCATATATTTT.

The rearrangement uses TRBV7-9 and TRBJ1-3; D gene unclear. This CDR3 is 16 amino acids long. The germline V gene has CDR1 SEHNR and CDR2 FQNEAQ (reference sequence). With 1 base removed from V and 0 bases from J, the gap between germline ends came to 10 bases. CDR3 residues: CASSLELGSSGNTIYF. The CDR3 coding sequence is TGTGCCAGCAGCTTAGAACTTGGGAGCTCTGGAAACACCATATATTTT.

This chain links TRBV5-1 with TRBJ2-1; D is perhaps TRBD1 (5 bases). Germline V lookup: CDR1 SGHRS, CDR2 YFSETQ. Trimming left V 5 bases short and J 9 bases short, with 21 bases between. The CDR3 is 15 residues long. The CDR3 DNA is TGCGCCAGCAGGAGGATGACCTCCCTGCAGGGTGAGCAGTTCTTC. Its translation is CASRRMTSLQGEQFF.

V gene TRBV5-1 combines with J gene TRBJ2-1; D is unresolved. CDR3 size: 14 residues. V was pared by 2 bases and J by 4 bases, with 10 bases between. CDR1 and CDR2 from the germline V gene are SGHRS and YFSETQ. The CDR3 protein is CASSFVTDYNEQFF. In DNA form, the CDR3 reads TGCGCCAGCAGCTTTGTAACAGATTACAATGAGCAGTTCTTC.

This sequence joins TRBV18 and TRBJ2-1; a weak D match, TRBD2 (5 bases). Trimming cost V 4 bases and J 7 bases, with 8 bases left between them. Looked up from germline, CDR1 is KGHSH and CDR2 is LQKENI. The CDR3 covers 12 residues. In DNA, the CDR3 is TGTGCCAGCTCACTCCCGGGGAATGAGCAGTTCTTC. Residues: CASSLPGNEQFF. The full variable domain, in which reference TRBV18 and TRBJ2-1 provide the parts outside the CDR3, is NAGVMQNPRHLVRRRGQEARLRCSPMKGHSHVYWYRQLPEEGLKFMVYLQKENIIDESGMPKERFSAEFPKEGPSILRIQQVVRGDSAAYFCASSLPGNEQFFGPGTRLTVL.

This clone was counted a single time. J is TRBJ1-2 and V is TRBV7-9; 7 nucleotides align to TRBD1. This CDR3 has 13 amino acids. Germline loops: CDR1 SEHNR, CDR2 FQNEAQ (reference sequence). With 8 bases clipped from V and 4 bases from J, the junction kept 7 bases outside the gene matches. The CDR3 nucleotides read TGTGCCAGCTTAAGGCAGGGGGGCTATGGCTACACCTTC. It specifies CASLRQGGYGYTF.

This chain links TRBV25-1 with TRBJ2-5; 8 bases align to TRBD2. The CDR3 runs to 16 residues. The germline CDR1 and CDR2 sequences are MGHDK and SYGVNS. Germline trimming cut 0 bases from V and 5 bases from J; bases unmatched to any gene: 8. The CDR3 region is CASSEYNAGTRETQYF. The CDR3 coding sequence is TGTGCCAGCAGTGAATATAATGCGGGGACTAGGGAGACCCAGTACTTC.

In nucleotides, the CDR3 is TGCGCCAGCAGTCAAATAGCTTATAGCAATCAGCCCCAGCATTTT. Translated, it gives CASSQIAYSNQPQHF. The gene calls are TRBV23-1 and TRBJ1-5; D uncertain. TRBV23-1 is recorded as an ORF, its role being uncertain. This CDR3 region has 15 residues. Deletions cut 2 bases from V and 0 bases from J, with 8 bases between.

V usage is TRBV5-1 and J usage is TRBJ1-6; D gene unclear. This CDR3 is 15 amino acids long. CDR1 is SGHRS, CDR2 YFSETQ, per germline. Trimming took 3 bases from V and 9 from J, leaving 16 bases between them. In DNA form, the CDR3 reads TGCGCCAGCAGCTCCTCGGGAATCGGTACTTCACCCCTCCACTTT. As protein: CASSSSGIGTSPLHF. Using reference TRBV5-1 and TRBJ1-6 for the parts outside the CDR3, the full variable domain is KAGVTQTPRYLIKTRGQQVTLSCSPISGHRSVSWYQQTPGQGLQFLFEYFSETQRNKGNFPGRFSGRQFSNSRSEMNVSTLELGDSALYLCASSSSGIGTSPLHFGNGTRLTVT.

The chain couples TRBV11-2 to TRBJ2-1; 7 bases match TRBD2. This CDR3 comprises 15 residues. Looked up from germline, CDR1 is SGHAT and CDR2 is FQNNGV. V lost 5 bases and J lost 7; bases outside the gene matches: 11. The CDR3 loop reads CASSPGGRGWNEQFF. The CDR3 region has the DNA TGTGCCAGCAGCCCCGGAGGGAGGGGATGGAATGAGCAGTTCTTC. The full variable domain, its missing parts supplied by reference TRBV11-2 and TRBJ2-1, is EAGVAQSPRYKIIEKRQSVAFWCNPISGHATLYWYQQILGQGPKLLIQFQNNGVVDDSQLPKDRFSAERLKGVDSTLKIQPAKLEDSAVYLCASSPGGRGWNEQFFGPGTRLTVL.

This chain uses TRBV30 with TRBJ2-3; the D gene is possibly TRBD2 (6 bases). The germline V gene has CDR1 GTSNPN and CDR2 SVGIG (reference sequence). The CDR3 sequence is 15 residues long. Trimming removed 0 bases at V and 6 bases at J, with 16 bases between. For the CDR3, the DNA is TGTGCCTGGAGTGTTGGAGGGACCCGGGGCGATACGCAGTATTTT. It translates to CAWSVGGTRGDTQYF.

The CDR3 nucleotides read TGCGCCAGCAGATCAGAGGACAGGTTTATCGGGGAGCTGTTTTTT. It codes for CASRSEDRFIGELFF. This chain uses TRBV5-1 with TRBJ2-2; 7 bases fit TRBD1. The CDR3 runs to 15 residues. V lost 5 bases to trimming and J lost 7 bases; unmatched junction nucleotides: 11. Germline CDR1 SGHRS, CDR2 YFSETQ.

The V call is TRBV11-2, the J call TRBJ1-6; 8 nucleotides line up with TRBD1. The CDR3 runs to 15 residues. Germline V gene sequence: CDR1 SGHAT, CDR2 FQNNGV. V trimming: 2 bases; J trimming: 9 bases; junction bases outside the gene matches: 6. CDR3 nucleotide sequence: TGTGCCAGCAGCTTAATACGACAGGGGAGTTCACCCCTCCACTTT. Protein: CASSLIRQGSSPLHF.

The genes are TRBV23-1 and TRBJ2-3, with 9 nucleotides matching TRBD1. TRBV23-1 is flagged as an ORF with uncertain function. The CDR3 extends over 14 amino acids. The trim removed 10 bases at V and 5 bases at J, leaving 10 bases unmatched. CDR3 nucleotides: TGCGCCACGCGAACGGGACAGGGAGGAGATACGCAGTATTTT. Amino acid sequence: CATRTGQGGDTQYF.

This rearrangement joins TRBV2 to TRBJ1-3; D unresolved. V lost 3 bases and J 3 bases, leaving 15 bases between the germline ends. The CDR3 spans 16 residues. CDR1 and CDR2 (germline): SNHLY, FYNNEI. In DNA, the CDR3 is TGTGCCAGCAGTGATCGATTGAAACCGAGTGGAAACACCATATATTTT. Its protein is CASSDRLKPSGNTIYF. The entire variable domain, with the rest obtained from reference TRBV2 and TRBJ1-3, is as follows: EPEVTQTPSHQVTQMGQEVILRCVPISNHLYFYWYRQILGQKVEFLVSFYNNEISEKSEIFDDQFSVERPDGSNFTLKIRSTKLEDSAMYFCASSDRLKPSGNTIYFGEGSWLTVV.